Listed below are T cell receptor beta chains from one sample, sequenced in a study of patients and donors after allogeneic stem cell transplantation. Each CDR3 protein is one row after TCRdb ran MiXCR on the RT-PCR reads. The sample includes approximately 200,000 distinct CDR3 sequences, roughly two fifths seen only once; the top ten take approximately 10%. The sequenced material came from blood, either unsorted or a sorted T cell fraction (not recorded which). The receptors were gathered from a human donor who was either an allogeneic HSCT recipient or a stem cell or donor lymphocyte infusion donor (not recorded which). It is not recorded whose cells these are; they may come from a transplant donor. Each CDR3 is given with its conserved first and last residue. The order of the fields is V gene, J gene, D gene, clone size, CDR3 DNA, CDR3 protein. The D gene is left open where the match is weak. Expanded clones get a size class; other rows say once, few or many, or leave the size out.

V gene: TRBV2; J gene: TRBJ2-3; D gene: -; clone size: -; CDR3 DNA: TGTGCCAGCATTTCCCGGGCAGATACGCAGTATTTT; CDR3 protein: CASISRADTQYF
V gene: TRBV5-8; J gene: TRBJ1-4; D gene: -; clone size: -; CDR3 DNA: TGTGCCAGCAGCTATCAGCCTGACCCGGGTAAACTGTTTTTT; CDR3 protein: CASSYQPDPGKLFF
V gene: TRBV2; J gene: TRBJ2-3; D gene: TRBD1; clone size: few; CDR3 DNA: TGTGCCAGCAGCAGGACCGGGACAGAACTTGATACGCAGTATTTT; CDR3 protein: CASSRTGTELDTQYF
V gene: TRBV29-1; J gene: TRBJ1-2; D gene: -; clone size: few; CDR3 DNA: TGCAGCGTTGCACTGGGGTGGACCTCTGGTGGCTACACCTTC; CDR3 protein: CSVALGWTSGGYTF
V gene: TRBV20-1; J gene: TRBJ2-1; D gene: -; clone size: -; CDR3 DNA: TGCAGTGGGACTCCGGGACACCCGAGCTCCTACAATGAGCAGTTCTTC; CDR3 protein: CSGTPGHPSSYNEQFF
V gene: TRBV27; J gene: TRBJ1-1; D gene: -; clone size: -; CDR3 DNA: TGTGCCAGCAGCCCGGGGATTGTGGGCACTGAAGCTTTCTTT; CDR3 protein: CASSPGIVGTEAFF
V gene: TRBV15; J gene: TRBJ2-1; D gene: -; clone size: -; CDR3 DNA: TGTGCCACCAGCAGAACCCTTAACGAGCAGTTCTTC; CDR3 protein: CATSRTLNEQFF
V gene: TRBV13; J gene: TRBJ1-4; D gene: -; clone size: -; CDR3 DNA: TGTGCCAGCAGCCCCCGGGACGCCCCTAGGGAAAAACTGTTTTTT; CDR3 protein: CASSPRDAPREKLFF
V gene: TRBV20-1; J gene: TRBJ2-7; D gene: TRBD2; clone size: few; CDR3 DNA: TGCAGTGCTAGAGGTTGGGGGGGGTCCTCCTACGAGCAGTACTTC; CDR3 protein: CSARGWGGSSYEQYF
V gene: TRBV18; J gene: TRBJ2-7; D gene: -; clone size: -; CDR3 DNA: TGTGCCAGCTCTCGGACACAGTACTCCTACGAGCAGTACTTC; CDR3 protein: CASSRTQYSYEQYF
V gene: TRBV27; J gene: TRBJ2-1; D gene: TRBD1; clone size: -; CDR3 DNA: TGTGCCAGCAGCCTTACAGGGGGCTATGAGCAGTTCTTC; CDR3 protein: CASSLTGGYEQFF
V gene: TRBV29-1; J gene: TRBJ2-7; D gene: TRBD1; clone size: -; CDR3 DNA: TGCAGCGTTCGAGCACGACAGGGGATCTACGAGCAGTACTTC; CDR3 protein: CSVRARQGIYEQYF
V gene: TRBV4-1; J gene: TRBJ1-1; D gene: TRBD1; clone size: -; CDR3 DNA: TGCGCCAGCAGCCCCATGGGACAGGGAGCTATTGAAGCTTTCTTT; CDR3 protein: CASSPMGQGAIEAFF
V gene: TRBV5-1; J gene: TRBJ2-3; D gene: -; clone size: -; CDR3 DNA: TGCGCCAGCAACTACAGGAGTCGAGATACGCAGTATTTT; CDR3 protein: CASNYRSRDTQYF
V gene: TRBV29-1; J gene: TRBJ1-2; D gene: TRBD1; clone size: few; CDR3 DNA: TGCAGCGTTTCTGCGGGACAGACTAACTATGGCTACACCTTC; CDR3 protein: CSVSAGQTNYGYTF
V gene: TRBV7-9; J gene: TRBJ2-3; D gene: TRBD2; clone size: -; CDR3 DNA: TGTGCCAGCAGCTTACCTAGTAGGGGACTAGCCGAGATGACAGATACGCAGTATTTT; CDR3 protein: CASSLPSRGLAEMTDTQYF
V gene: TRBV3-1; J gene: TRBJ1-6; D gene: -; clone size: -; CDR3 DNA: TGTGCCAGCAGCCAGGAGACGGGGAGCTCCTATAATTCACCCCTCCACTTT; CDR3 protein: CASSQETGSSYNSPLHF
V gene: TRBV20-1; J gene: TRBJ1-6; D gene: TRBD1; clone size: few; CDR3 DNA: TGCAGCGCCTGGACAGGGGGCGCAAATTCACCCCTCCACTTT; CDR3 protein: CSAWTGGANSPLHF
V gene: TRBV13; J gene: TRBJ1-2; D gene: TRBD1; clone size: -; CDR3 DNA: TGTGCCAGCAGCCCGCAGGGGGCGGGTCGCTACTATGGCTACACCTTC; CDR3 protein: CASSPQGAGRYYGYTF
V gene: TRBV6-6; J gene: TRBJ1-4; D gene: TRBD1; clone size: -; CDR3 DNA: TGTGCCAGCAGTTACTCATCAGGGGGTCGGGAAAAACTGTTTTTT; CDR3 protein: CASSYSSGGREKLFF
V gene: TRBV5-6; J gene: TRBJ2-1; D gene: -; clone size: few; CDR3 DNA: TGTGCCAGCAGCCTCGGAGGCTTCTACAATGAGCAGTTCTTC; CDR3 protein: CASSLGGFYNEQFF
V gene: TRBV12-3/TRBV12-4; J gene: TRBJ1-3; D gene: -; clone size: -; CDR3 DNA: TGTGCCAGCAGTTACAGTAGTAACACCATATATTTT; CDR3 protein: CASSYSSNTIYF
V gene: TRBV27; J gene: TRBJ1-3; D gene: -; clone size: once; CDR3 DNA: TGTGCCAGCAGTTTATGGGGACCTTCGGGAGGAAACACCATATATTTT; CDR3 protein: CASSLWGPSGGNTIYF
V gene: TRBV12-3/TRBV12-4; J gene: TRBJ2-3; D gene: -; clone size: -; CDR3 DNA: TGTGCCAGCAGTTTAGCAGGGAGCACAGATACGCAGTATTTT; CDR3 protein: CASSLAGSTDTQYF
V gene: TRBV20-1; J gene: TRBJ2-3; D gene: -; clone size: -; CDR3 DNA: TGCAGTGCTAGGCCCTTCAGGGGAAGCACAGATACGCAGTATTTT; CDR3 protein: CSARPFRGSTDTQYF
V gene: TRBV13; J gene: TRBJ1-4; D gene: -; clone size: -; CDR3 DNA: TGTGCCAGCAGCCTTGGCTCCATGGGTTCAACTAATGAAAAACTGTTTTTT; CDR3 protein: CASSLGSMGSTNEKLFF
V gene: TRBV12-3/TRBV12-4; J gene: TRBJ1-5; D gene: -; clone size: few; CDR3 DNA: TGTGCCAGCAGTCCCCGGGGGGCCCGCAATCAGCCCCAGCATTTT; CDR3 protein: CASSPRGARNQPQHF
V gene: TRBV5-1; J gene: TRBJ2-7; D gene: TRBD1; clone size: once; CDR3 DNA: TGCGCCAGCAGCTTCCAGGGGGAGAAGCAGTACTTC; CDR3 protein: CASSFQGEKQYF
V gene: TRBV20-1; J gene: TRBJ1-5; D gene: TRBD1; clone size: few; CDR3 DNA: TGCAGTGCCCAGACAGGGGGCCAGCCCCAGCATTTT; CDR3 protein: CSAQTGGQPQHF
V gene: TRBV12-3/TRBV12-4; J gene: TRBJ2-1; D gene: TRBD2; clone size: few; CDR3 DNA: TGTGCCAGCAGTCCCCATAAGAGCGGGGGCACCAATGAGCAGTTCTTC; CDR3 protein: CASSPHKSGGTNEQFF
V gene: TRBV29-1; J gene: TRBJ2-5; D gene: -; clone size: once; CDR3 DNA: TGCAGCGTTGAAGATATAGGGGAGACCCAGTACTTC; CDR3 protein: CSVEDIGETQYF
V gene: TRBV24-1; J gene: TRBJ2-5; D gene: -; clone size: -; CDR3 DNA: TGTGCCACCAGTGATGGAGGGGTGAAGACCCAGTACTTC; CDR3 protein: CATSDGGVKTQYF
V gene: TRBV12-3/TRBV12-4; J gene: TRBJ2-7; D gene: TRBD2; clone size: -; CDR3 DNA: TGTGCCAGCAGGTCTACTAGCGGGGGATTGTACGAGCAGTACTTC; CDR3 protein: CASRSTSGGLYEQYF
V gene: TRBV20-1; J gene: TRBJ1-1; D gene: -; clone size: -; CDR3 DNA: TGCAGTGCTAGCTGGGGGCCTTTCGTTGGGGAAGCTTTCTTT; CDR3 protein: CSASWGPFVGEAFF
V gene: TRBV5-1; J gene: TRBJ1-1; D gene: -; clone size: -; CDR3 DNA: TGCGCCAGTAGCCTGCGGGAGGGGTACACTGAAGCTTTCTTT; CDR3 protein: CASSLREGYTEAFF
V gene: TRBV6-5; J gene: TRBJ1-1; D gene: TRBD1; clone size: few; CDR3 DNA: TGTGCCAGCAGTTTTGGACAGGGAGAAGCTTTCTTT; CDR3 protein: CASSFGQGEAFF
V gene: TRBV10-3; J gene: TRBJ2-7; D gene: TRBD2; clone size: few; CDR3 DNA: TGTGCCATTTGGGCGGGGGGTTCCGAGCAGTACTTC; CDR3 protein: CAIWAGGSEQYF
V gene: TRBV6-6; J gene: TRBJ2-3; D gene: TRBD2; clone size: -; CDR3 DNA: TGTGCCAGCAGCCCTTCCGGACTAGACACATATACGCAGTATTTT; CDR3 protein: CASSPSGLDTYTQYF
V gene: TRBV5-4; J gene: TRBJ1-4; D gene: TRBD1; clone size: -; CDR3 DNA: TGTGCCAGCAGCTACGGAACCGGGACAGGGGTTTTT; CDR3 protein: CASSYGTGTGVF
V gene: TRBV2; J gene: TRBJ2-2; D gene: -; clone size: few; CDR3 DNA: TGTGCTACCTTCAGGGATCGCTACACCGGGGAGCTGTTTTTT; CDR3 protein: CATFRDRYTGELFF
V gene: TRBV6-1; J gene: TRBJ1-2; D gene: -; clone size: -; CDR3 DNA: TGTGCCAGCAGTGATGACAGTAACTATGGCTACACCTTC; CDR3 protein: CASSDDSNYGYTF